The sequence of this T cell receptor (beta chain) was determined in a study of blood T cell repertoires in COVID-19. At the level of the study: COVID-19 samples from acute and convalescent phases originated in the United States, Italy and Spain. Sample material is recorded as cDNA or gDNA derived from T cells, B-cell-depleted T cells, or PBMCs.

Profiling relied on immunoSEQ multiplex PCR, and the TCRdb table lists in-frame clones only, not all of them. The sample holds about 150,000 clones; 80% to 90% are singletons and the top ten take around 16%. With 5 bases clipped from V and 1 base from J, the junction kept 8 bases outside the gene matches. This CDR3 is built from 15 residues. CDR1 is SGHTA and CDR2 is FQGNSA in the germline V gene. This rearrangement joins TRBV7-2 to TRBJ2-7; 7 positions agree with TRBD2. Sequencing was done on a sample of peripheral blood. The clonotype was recovered from a woman aged 40 to 50 with acute or convalescent COVID-19. The chain's CDR3 is CASSNPLGGSYEQYF. The CDR3 nucleotides read TGTGCCAGCAGCAACCCGTTGGGGGGGTCCTACGAGCAGTACTTC.